One and the same sample provided the 6 T cell receptor beta chains below, sequenced in a study of cytomegalovirus exposure and HLA in healthy donors. Primers for the PCR totalled 60 Vbeta and 13 Jbeta. The method was immunoSEQ multiplex PCR; TCRdb's version includes in-frame clones alone and lacks a portion of them. The sample has more than 45,000 clones, and its top ten clones hold approximately 4.3%. The material sequenced was PBMCs. Receptors were obtained from a male donor in good health and CMV-seronegative.

The chain carries TRBV5-1 and TRBJ2-1; 10 bases match TRBD2. Germline values: CDR1 SGHRS, CDR2 YFSETQ. The V segment lost 6 bases and the J segment 5 bases; nucleotides outside the gene matches: 11. This CDR3 contains 16 residues. Here the CDR3 DNA reads TGCGCCAGCACCACCCTAGGGACTAGCGCGAACAATGAGCAGTTCTTC. It specifies CASTTLGTSANNEQFF.

The gene calls are TRBV27 and TRBJ1-4; 7 bases fit TRBD1. V gave up 5 bases and J gave up 4 bases; unmatched junction bases: 10. The CDR3 has 16 residues. Germline assignment: CDR1 MNHEY and CDR2 SMNVEV (reference sequence). In nucleotides, the CDR3 is TGTGCCAGCAGTGCTGCCTCGACAGGGCGTAATGAAAAACTGTTTTTT. Amino acid sequence: CASSAASTGRNEKLFF.

The chain links TRBV29-1 to TRBJ2-1; 7 bases align to TRBD2. CDR3 length: 15 residues. Trimming at V came to 0 bases and at J to 9 bases, leaving 11 bases not matched to a gene. Germline CDR1 reads SQVTM; CDR2 reads ANQGSEA. The chain's CDR3 is CSVEDRIERGSEQFF. Written as DNA, the CDR3 is TGCAGCGTTGAAGATAGAATAGAGCGGGGAAGTGAGCAGTTCTTC.

J is TRBJ2-2 and V is TRBV13; the D gene is possibly TRBD2 (6 bases). Germline V lookup: CDR1 PRHDT, CDR2 FYEKMQ (reference sequence). V was shortened by 0 bases and J by 2 bases, with 10 bases between the two germline ends. The CDR3 covers 16 residues. In DNA form, the CDR3 reads TGTGCCAGCAGCTTAGGCCGGACTATAAACACCGGGGAGCTGTTTTTT. This translates into CASSLGRTINTGELFF.

The CDR3 DNA reads as TGTGCCAGCAGCTTTACAGGGCGAGGGCGTGGTGGCTACACCTTC. Translated, it gives CASSFTGRGRGGYTF. The chain is built from TRBV7-2 and TRBJ1-2, with D tentatively TRBD1 (6 bases). The CDR3 sequence is 15 residues long. Germline values: CDR1 SGHTA, CDR2 FQGNSA. Trimming removed 3 bases from V and 7 bases from J, with 18 bases in between.

The CDR3 loop is CASSYSQGMITDTQYF. The CDR3 DNA follows: TGTGCCAGCAGTTACTCCCAGGGGATGATCACAGATACGCAGTATTTT. This chain connects TRBV6-5 to TRBJ2-3; a weak D match, TRBD1 (6 bases). Germline CDR1 MNHEY, CDR2 SVGAGI. V was clipped by 0 bases and J by 2 bases, with 12 bases between them. This CDR3 is built from 16 residues.